The present entry profiles one T cell receptor (beta chain) with its context. Its antigen is not identified. An equimolar mix of two oligonucleotides served as the beta constant-region primer for TRBC1 and TRBC2. The ligated cDNA underwent four PCR rounds using SP2 and nested alpha and beta constant-region primers. TCRdb called the UMI-ligation and nested PCR reads again in MiXCR, with one record for every CDR3 protein. This sample carries over 110,000 distinct CDR3 sequences, approximately 20% of them seen once, and the ten largest clones take about 0.63%. After CD4 positive bead selection, the CD4-negative fraction gave CD8 T cells. The sample originates from a study of naive and memory T cell subsets. Study conclusions and caveats: There was no ground truth to check naive and memory subset results. A few larger clonotypes appeared in naive repertoires, especially CD8, possibly memory cells re-expressing CD45RA. Gini index rose across naive, CM, EM and EMRA in CD4 and CD8.

Germline V gene sequence: CDR1 SNHLY, CDR2 FYNNEI. The CDR3 totals 17 residues. The V segment lost 8 bases and the J segment 4 bases; nucleotides outside the gene matches: 15. The chain links TRBV2 to TRBJ2-1; 9 positions match TRBD2. The clonotype was recovered from a human donor in good health. The sample taken for sequencing was naive CD8+ T cells from blood. DNA for the CDR3: TGTGCCAGCGATGTAGGACTAGCGTCAATAAATTACAATGAGCAGTTCTTC. Amino acids: CASDVGLASINYNEQFF.